This T cell receptor (beta chain) was captured by sequencing in a study of Graves' ophthalmopathy and Graves' hyperthyroidism. Overall study: Peripheral blood was collected at initial diagnosis, before any treatment. Overall study results and limits: Detection in blood was also observed for most expanded thyroid clonotypes above 0.001 frequency.

A single count supports this clonotype. Its antigen is as yet unknown. One end of the junction does not line up with germline, which may come from a read error. Researchers took RNA transcripts and amplified TCR beta CDR3 regions from them. HTBI primers primed a first-round RT-PCR, and a second-round multiplex PCR followed. TCRdb reanalysed the multiplex PCR reads using MiXCR and keeps one entry per CDR3 protein. The sample has 740,000 or so distinct CDR3 sequences; around 40% are singletons. Germline V lookup: CDR1 MGHDK, CDR2 SYGVNS. The CDR3 loop spans 16 amino acids. Ineligible for inclusion were patients with other autoimmune diseases, uncontrolled infections, pregnancy or lactation. A volume of over 9 ml of fresh peripheral blood supplied the PBMCs.

This TCR was sampled from an adult man with Graves' ophthalmopathy. The chain uses TRBV25-1 and TRBJ1-6; 8 bases fit TRBD1. The material sequenced was peripheral blood. CDR3 in DNA: TGTGCCAGCAGTGAAGGACAGGGTTTCGGTGATTCACCCCTCGACTTT. This encodes CASSEGQGFGDSPLDF.